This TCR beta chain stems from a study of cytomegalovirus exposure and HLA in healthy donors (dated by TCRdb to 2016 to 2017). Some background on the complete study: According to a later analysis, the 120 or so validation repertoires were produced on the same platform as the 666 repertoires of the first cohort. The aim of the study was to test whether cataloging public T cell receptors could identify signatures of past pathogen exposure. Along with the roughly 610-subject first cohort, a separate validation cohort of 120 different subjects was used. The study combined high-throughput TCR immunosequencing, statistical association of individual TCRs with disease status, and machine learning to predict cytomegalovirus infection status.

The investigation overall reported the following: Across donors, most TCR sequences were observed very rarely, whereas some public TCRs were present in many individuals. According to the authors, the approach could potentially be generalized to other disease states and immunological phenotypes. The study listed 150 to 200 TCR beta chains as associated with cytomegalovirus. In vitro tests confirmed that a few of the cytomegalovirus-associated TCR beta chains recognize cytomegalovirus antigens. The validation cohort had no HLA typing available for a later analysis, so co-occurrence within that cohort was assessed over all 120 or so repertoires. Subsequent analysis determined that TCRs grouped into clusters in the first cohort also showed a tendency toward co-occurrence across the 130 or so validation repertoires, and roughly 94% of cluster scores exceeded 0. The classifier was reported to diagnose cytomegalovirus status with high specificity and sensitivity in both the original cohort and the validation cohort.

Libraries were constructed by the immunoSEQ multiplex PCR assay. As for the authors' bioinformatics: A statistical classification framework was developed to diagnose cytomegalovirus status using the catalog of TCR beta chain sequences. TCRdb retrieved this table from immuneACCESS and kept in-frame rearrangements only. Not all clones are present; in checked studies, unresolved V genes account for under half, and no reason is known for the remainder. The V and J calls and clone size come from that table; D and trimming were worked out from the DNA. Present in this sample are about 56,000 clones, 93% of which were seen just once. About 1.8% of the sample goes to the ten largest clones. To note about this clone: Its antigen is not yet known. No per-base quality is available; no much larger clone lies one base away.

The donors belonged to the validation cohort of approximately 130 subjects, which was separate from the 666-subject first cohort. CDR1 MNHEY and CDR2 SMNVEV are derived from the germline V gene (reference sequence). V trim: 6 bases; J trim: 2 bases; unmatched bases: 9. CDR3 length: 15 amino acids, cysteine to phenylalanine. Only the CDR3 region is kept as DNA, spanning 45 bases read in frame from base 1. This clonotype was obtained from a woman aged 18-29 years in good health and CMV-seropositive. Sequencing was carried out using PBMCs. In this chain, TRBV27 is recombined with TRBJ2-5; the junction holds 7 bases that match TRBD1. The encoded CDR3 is CASSPKQTGQETQYF. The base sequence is TGTGCCAGCAGCCCTAAACAGACAGGGCAAGAGACCCAGTACTTC.